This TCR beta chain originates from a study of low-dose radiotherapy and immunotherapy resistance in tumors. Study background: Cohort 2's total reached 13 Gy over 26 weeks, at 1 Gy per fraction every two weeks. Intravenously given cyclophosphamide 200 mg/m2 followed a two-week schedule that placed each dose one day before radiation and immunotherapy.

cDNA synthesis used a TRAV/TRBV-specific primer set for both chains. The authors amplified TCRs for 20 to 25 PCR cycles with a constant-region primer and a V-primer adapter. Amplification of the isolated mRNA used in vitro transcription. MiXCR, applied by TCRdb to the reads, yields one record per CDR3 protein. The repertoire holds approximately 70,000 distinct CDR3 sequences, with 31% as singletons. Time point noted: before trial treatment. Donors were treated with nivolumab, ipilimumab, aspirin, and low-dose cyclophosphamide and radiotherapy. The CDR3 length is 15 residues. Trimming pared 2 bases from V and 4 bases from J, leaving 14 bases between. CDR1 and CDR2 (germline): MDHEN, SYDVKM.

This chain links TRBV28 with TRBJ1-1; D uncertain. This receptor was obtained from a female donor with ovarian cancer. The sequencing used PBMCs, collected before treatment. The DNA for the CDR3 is TGTGCCAGCAGTTTAGATCGCCCAGAGCCCACTGAAGCTTTCTTT. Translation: CASSLDRPEPTEAFF.